This record covers a single T cell receptor beta chain. Its specificity is not known. The sample belongs to a study of monozygotic twins with inflammatory bowel disease. Study outcomes and limitations: In these data, no single strong IBD-associated signal or clonotype received support. Against healthy co-twins, IBD patients had lower TCRbeta diversity (measured by inverse Simpson).

TCRdb re-called the 5' RACE reads and catalogs CDR3 proteins one per entry, DNA excluded. The repertoire table contains roughly 90,000 distinct CDR3 sequences. The CDR3 is 14 residues long. Germline V gives CDR1 MNHNS, CDR2 SASEGT. Blood was collected, roughly 2.4 ml per donor. The specimen sequenced was blood. The V call is TRBV6-1, the J call TRBJ1-3; TCRdb reports TRBD1, a call that lacks DNA to check it against. The origin of this receptor is a human donor with ulcerative colitis or Crohn's disease, or a healthy co-twin of an affected twin (not recorded which). The CDR3 reads CASTAGRSGNTIYF.